Here is one T cell receptor beta chain with its context. Germline V gene data show CDR1 as MNHNS and CDR2 as SASEGT. The ends were cut back, 1 base at V and 5 bases at J, with 26 bases in the middle. The CDR3 length is 19 residues. Authors' data handling: For nucleated cells, counts were estimated from reference gene primer amplification. Measured with immunoSEQ multiplex PCR; TCRdb has only the in-frame clones, and not every one. That table is the source of V, J and clone size, and D and trimming were worked out from the DNA. Here the sample spans over 250,000 clones, 65% to 90% being singletons. This specimen comes from a study of blood T cell repertoires in COVID-19. Background on the study: PBMCs, B-cell-depleted T cells, or T cells provided the cDNA or gDNA that made up the material.

Sequencing was performed on peripheral blood. The receptor was derived from a man aged 50-59 years with active or convalescent COVID-19. This chain uses TRBV6-1 with TRBJ1-2; D is perhaps TRBD1 (5 bases). The CDR3 reads CASSEGRLGLLGDHYGYTF. The CDR3 DNA sequence: TGTGCCAGCAGTGAAGGTCGTTTAGGACTACTGGGGGATCATTATGGCTACACCTTC.